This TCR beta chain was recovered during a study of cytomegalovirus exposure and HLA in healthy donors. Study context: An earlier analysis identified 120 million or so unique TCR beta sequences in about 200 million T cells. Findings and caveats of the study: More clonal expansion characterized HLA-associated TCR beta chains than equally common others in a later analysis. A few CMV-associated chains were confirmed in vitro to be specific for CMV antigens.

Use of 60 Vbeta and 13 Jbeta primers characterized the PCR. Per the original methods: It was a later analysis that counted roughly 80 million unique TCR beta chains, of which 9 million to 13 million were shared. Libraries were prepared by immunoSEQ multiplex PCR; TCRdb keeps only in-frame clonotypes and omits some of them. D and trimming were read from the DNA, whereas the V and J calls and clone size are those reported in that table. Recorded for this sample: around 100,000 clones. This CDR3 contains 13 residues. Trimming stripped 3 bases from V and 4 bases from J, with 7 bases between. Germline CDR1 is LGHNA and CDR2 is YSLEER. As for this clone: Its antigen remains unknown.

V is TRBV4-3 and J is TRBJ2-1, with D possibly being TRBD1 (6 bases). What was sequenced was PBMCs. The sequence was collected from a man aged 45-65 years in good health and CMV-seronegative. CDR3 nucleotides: TGCGCCAGCAGCCATGACAGGTACAATGAGCAGTTCTTC. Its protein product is CASSHDRYNEQFF.